This T cell receptor (beta chain) was obtained from a study of cytomegalovirus exposure and HLA in healthy donors. Study-wide background: Around 200 million T cells yielded more than 95 million unique TCR beta sequences, as an earlier analysis found. Overall study findings and caveats: DRB1 showed the most TCR associations and HLA-C the fewest in a later analysis, as rates varied by HLA locus. For most TCR beta V segments, an earlier analysis put the productive rate at about 87% or about 30% of the time. Most TCR sequences proved rare, with some public TCRs found in many donors.

The CDR3 has 16 amino acids. Trimming removed 0 bases from V and 0 bases from J, with 10 bases in between. In germline, CDR1 is SGHRS, CDR2 YFSETQ. The PCR had 60 Vbeta and 13 Jbeta primers. Some clones are missing from TCRdb's copy, which holds only in-frame ones; the method was immunoSEQ multiplex PCR. The sample records over 150,000 clones, 70% to 80% being singletons. About this clone: Its matching antigen is unknown.

The V call is TRBV5-1, the J call TRBJ2-1, with a weak D call TRBD2 (5 bases). Sequenced sample: PBMCs. This sequence originates from a young man in good health and CMV-seropositive. The CDR3 reads CASSLDPGSSYNEQFF. Here the CDR3 DNA reads TGCGCCAGCAGCTTGGATCCGGGGAGCTCCTACAATGAGCAGTTCTTC.